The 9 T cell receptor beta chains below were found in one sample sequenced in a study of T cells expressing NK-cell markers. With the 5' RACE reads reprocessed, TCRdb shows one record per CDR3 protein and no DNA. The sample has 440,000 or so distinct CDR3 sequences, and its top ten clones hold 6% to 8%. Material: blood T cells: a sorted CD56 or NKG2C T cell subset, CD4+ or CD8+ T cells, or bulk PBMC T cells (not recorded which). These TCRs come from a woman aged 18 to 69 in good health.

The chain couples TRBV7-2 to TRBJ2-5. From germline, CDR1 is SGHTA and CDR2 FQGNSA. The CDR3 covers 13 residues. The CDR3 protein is CASSLELRETQYF. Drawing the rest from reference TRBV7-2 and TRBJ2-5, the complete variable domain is GAGVSQSPSNKVTEKGKDVELRCDPISGHTALYWYRQSLGQGLEFLIYFQGNSAPDKSGLPSDRFSAERTGGSVSTLTIQRTQQEDSAVYLCASSLELRETQYFGPGTRLLVL.

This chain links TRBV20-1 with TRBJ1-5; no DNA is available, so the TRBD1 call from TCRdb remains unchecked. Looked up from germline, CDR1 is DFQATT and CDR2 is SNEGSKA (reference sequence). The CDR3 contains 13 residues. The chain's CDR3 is CSAIGTPNQPQHF.

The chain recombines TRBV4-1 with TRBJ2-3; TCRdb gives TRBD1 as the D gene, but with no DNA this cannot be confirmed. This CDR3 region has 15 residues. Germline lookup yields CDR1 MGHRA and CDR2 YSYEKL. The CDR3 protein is CASSQGQGGTDTQYF.

The CDR3 here is CASSYFRDNKNIQYF. The chain is built from TRBV6-5 and TRBJ2-4; the D gene TCRdb calls, TRBD1, cannot be checked with no DNA. Germline values: CDR1 MNHEY, CDR2 SVGAGI. The CDR3 has 15 residues.

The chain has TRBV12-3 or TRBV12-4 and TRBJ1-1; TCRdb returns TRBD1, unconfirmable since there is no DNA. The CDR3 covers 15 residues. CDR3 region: CASSPSRGQSAEAFF.

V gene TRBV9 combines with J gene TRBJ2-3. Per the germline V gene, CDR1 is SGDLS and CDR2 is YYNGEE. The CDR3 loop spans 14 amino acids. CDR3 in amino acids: CASSMGLAGDTQYF.

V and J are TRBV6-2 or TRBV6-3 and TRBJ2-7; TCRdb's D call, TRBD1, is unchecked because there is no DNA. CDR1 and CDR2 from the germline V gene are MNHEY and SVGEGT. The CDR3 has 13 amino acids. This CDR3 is CASSWDRGYEQYF.

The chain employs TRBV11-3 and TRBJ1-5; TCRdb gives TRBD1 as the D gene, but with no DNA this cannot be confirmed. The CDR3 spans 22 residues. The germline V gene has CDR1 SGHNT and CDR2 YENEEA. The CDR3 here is CASSLGSPHDREQILSNQPQHF.

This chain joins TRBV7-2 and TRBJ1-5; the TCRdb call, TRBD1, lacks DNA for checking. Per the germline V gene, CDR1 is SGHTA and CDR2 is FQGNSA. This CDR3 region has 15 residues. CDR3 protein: CASSLGAGYGQPQHF. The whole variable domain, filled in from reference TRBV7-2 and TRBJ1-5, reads GAGVSQSPSNKVTEKGKDVELRCDPISGHTALYWYRQSLGQGLEFLIYFQGNSAPDKSGLPSDRFSAERTGGSVSTLTIQRTQQEDSAVYLCASSLGAGYGQPQHFGDGTRLSIL.